This T cell receptor beta chain was captured by sequencing in a study of T cell responses to AZD1222 COVID-19 vaccine. Findings and limits, study-wide: Within unmutated variant regions lay the reported targets of nearly half of spike-specific TCRs. Baseline serology detected seropositivity in only six AZD1222 recipients. The sample set comprised mostly white British donors with more females, and clonal diversity was possibly underestimated. Two doses of AZD1222 preceded a rise in Spike-specific TCR breadth and depth.

Method: immunoSEQ multiplex PCR; TCRdb's copy keeps in-frame clones and lacks some. The table includes roughly 100,000 clones, about 90% detected once. CDR1 is MDHEN and CDR2 is SYDVKM in the germline V gene. The V and J ends lost 4 bases and 2 bases, in that order; junction bases with no gene match: 4. The CDR3 runs 15 residues. A remark on this clone: Its antigen remains unknown.

The input for sequencing was peripheral blood, taken 28 days after the second AZD1222 dose. The V gene is TRBV28, the J gene TRBJ2-3; TRBD2 agrees at 9 bases. The sequence was obtained from an adult who received the AZD1222 COVID-19 vaccine. CDR3 loop: CASSSIAGVTDTQYF. The CDR3 DNA is TGTGCCAGCAGTTCAATAGCGGGAGTCACAGATACGCAGTATTTT.